This entry concerns a single TCR beta chain. This CDR3 spans 14 amino acids. Trimming took 7 bases from V and 9 from J; bases not matched to a gene: 10. Germline lookup yields CDR1 LGHNA and CDR2 YNFKEQ. Seattle participants joined during active infection and were tracked over time. Using immunoSEQ multiplex PCR, the repertoire was profiled, and TCRdb retains in-frame clones only, with some absent. Among about 76,000 clones listed, approximately 81% were seen once. These data come from a study of blood T cell repertoires in COVID-19. The chain is built from TRBV4-2 and TRBJ2-1; TRBD1 matches 9 bases. This receptor was taken from a man aged 60 to 75 with COVID-19, enrolled during active disease. Sequencing was done on a sample of peripheral blood. CDR3: CASNPGQGGGEQFF. The DNA of the CDR3 is TGTGCCAGCAACCCGGGACAGGGTGGCGGTGAGCAGTTCTTC.